The source of this TCR beta chain is a study of blood T cell repertoires in COVID-19. Turning to the study itself: Samples representing acute and convalescent COVID-19 were sourced from the United States, Italy and Spain.

Measured with immunoSEQ multiplex PCR; TCRdb has only the in-frame clones, and not every one. The data show 400,000 to 500,000 clones, about 88% seen once. Cohorts were based on clinical histories the participants reported. The receptor comes from a woman between 18 and 29 years old who had been exposed to COVID-19. The source material was PBMCs or T cells enriched from blood (not recorded which).

The CDR3 coding sequence is TGTGCCGGTAAGCGGGGGGACGACAATGAGCAGTTCTTC. This gives the protein CAGKRGDDNEQFF. This chain uses TRBV28 with TRBJ2-1; 9 bases match TRBD2. This CDR3 comprises 13 residues. J was trimmed by 5 bases and V by 11 bases; bases with no gene match: 7. The germline CDR1 and CDR2 sequences are MDHEN and SYDVKM.